This T cell receptor beta chain was sequenced in a study of blood T cells in healthy people across ages. General study points: It was the long-lived donors that had more naive CD4+ cells and higher diversity than aged donors. In these data, TCR beta diversity tracked strongly with naive T cell percentage.

This clonotype was recorded a few times. Its specificity is not known. With a J-beta primer mix and a sample-barcoded 5' primer, a second PCR ran about 7 to 11 cycles. A template-switch adaptor containing 12 random nucleotides labeled each cDNA molecule. TCRdb processed the 5' RACE reads anew with MiXCR; each CDR3 protein has one entry. Seen here are about 1.6 million distinct CDR3 sequences, about 32% observed once, and the top ten hold about 11%. Per germline, CDR1 SGHTA and CDR2 FQGNSA. Trimming at V came to 4 bases and at J to 5 bases, leaving 10 bases not matched to a gene. The CDR3 runs to 15 residues.

The source material was blood. The clonotype originates from a woman aged 30 to 39 in good health. V gene TRBV7-2 combines with J gene TRBJ2-7; 8 bases fit TRBD2. The CDR3 DNA follows: TGTGCCAGCAGCTGGAGGACCGGGACTAGTGACGAGCAGTACTTC. Encoded protein: CASSWRTGTSDEQYF.